Detailed here is one TCR beta chain. Its antigen is not identified. The PCR was carried out with 60 Vbeta primers and 13 Jbeta primers. Here immunoSEQ multiplex PCR was the method, and the copy in TCRdb shows in-frame clones only, minus some. The table has 100,000 to 150,000 clones, 75% to 85% seen once. Trimming left V 2 bases short and J 7 bases short, with 14 bases between. From germline, CDR1 is GTSNPN and CDR2 SVGIG (reference sequence). The CDR3 runs 13 residues. The data derive from a study of cytomegalovirus exposure and HLA in healthy donors. Study outcomes and limitations: Presence/absence analyses assumed roughly uniform sequencing depth across donors, which may not hold.

The rearrangement joins TRBV30 to TRBJ2-5; D uncertain. Sequenced: PBMCs. This clonotype originated in a man aged 40-49 years in good health and CMV-seronegative. CDR3 amino acids: CAWSFDQEGTQYF. For the CDR3, the DNA is TGTGCCTGGAGTTTCGACCAGGAAGGGACCCAGTACTTC.